The TCR beta chain under discussion was sequenced for a study of blood T cell repertoires in COVID-19. Study context: Both acute and convalescent COVID-19 samples were obtained from the United States, Italy and Spain. T cells, B-cell-depleted T cells, or PBMCs provided the cDNA or gDNA that served as material.

Trimming removed 0 bases at V and 15 bases at J, with 18 bases between. CDR3 length equals 14 residues. The V gene's germline CDR1 is LNHDA and CDR2 SQIVND (reference sequence). Study processing details: Estimates of nucleated cell counts were drawn from the amplification of reference gene primers. The repertoire was sequenced with immunoSEQ multiplex PCR; TCRdb's copy has only in-frame clones and lacks some. The DNA was the basis for D and trimming; V, J and clone size are from that table. The table has approximately 130,000 clones, more than 70% seen once; the top ten hold approximately 4.3%. The clonotype was recovered from a human donor in a cohort sampled during active COVID-19. The sample taken for sequencing was peripheral blood. This chain links TRBV19 with TRBJ2-1; weak D call: TRBD2 (7 bases). The CDR3 region has the DNA TGTGCCAGTAGTATAGATCGGGGGGCAGGCGTTCCGTTCTTC. Protein product: CASSIDRGAGVPFF.